This T cell receptor (beta chain) emerged from a study of T cell changes during pregnancy in multiple sclerosis. The CDR3 is made up of 16 amino acids. Germline V gives CDR1 LGHNT, CDR2 FRNRAP. The V gene lost 0 bases and the J gene lost 4 bases, with 14 bases spanning the gap. Assay used: immunoSEQ multiplex PCR; TCRdb lists only in-frame clones, some missing. The sample yields approximately 43,000 clones, around 84% seen once. This clonotype was sampled from a female donor with multiple sclerosis, enrolled in a pregnancy study. The chain carries TRBV12-5 and TRBJ2-3, with D tentatively TRBD1 (5 bases). This specimen was CD4+ T cells from peripheral blood mononuclear cells, taken before pregnancy. The CDR3 here is CASGLVQVIIPDTQYF. For the CDR3, the DNA is TGTGCTAGTGGTTTGGTACAGGTGATTATTCCAGATACGCAGTATTTT.